The entry below describes one T cell receptor beta chain. The antigen this receptor binds is unknown. One base away there is no much larger clone; base qualities are not given. The sample comes from a study of metastatic and nonmetastatic thyroid tumors (dated by TCRdb to the early 2020s). Turning to the overall study: The researchers compared repertoires between peripheral blood samples and tumor or nodule tissue samples from patients with malignant or benign thyroid disease.

No patient had received any treatment before thyroid surgery. Using T-cell receptor beta sequencing, the study looked back at clinical samples from patients collected from the early 2010s to the late 2010s. Library creation used PCR. TCRdb records Illumina HiSeq 4000 as the sequencer. High-throughput sequencing was used to profile the CDR3 region of the TCR beta-chain in every patient. The original methods were these. CDR3 differences across clinicopathological groups were used to build a classifier for discriminating distant-metastatic papillary thyroid cancer patients. To measure repertoire diversity the researchers used the Shannon index, while the Morisita-Horn index served to gauge how similar the tumor and blood repertoires were. The public reads were quality trimmed at Q25 with fastp and then assembled into clones with MiXCR by TCRdb, keeping productive beta chains. These V and J calls derive from TCRdb rather than the authors' analysis. The sample includes 6,000 to 9,000 clones, with around 30% observed a single time. 35% to 50% of the sample is in the top ten clones.

The paper as a whole reports these results and caveats: In both blood and tumor samples, malignant tumors were reported to have significantly higher TCR beta diversity than benign nodules.

The CDR3, cysteine through phenylalanine, is 15 amino acids long. CDR3 DNA is the only sequence kept; it has 45 bases, read in frame from the first base. CDR1 is given as SGHAT and CDR2 as FQDESV, both from the germline V gene (reference sequence). The junction shows trimming of 5 bases on V and 10 bases on J, and the gene matches do not reach 10 bases of it. This clonotype was obtained from a male donor with papillary thyroid cancer or a benign thyroid nodule (not recorded which). Some clones in this sample may be carry-over from other donors' samples. The V and J segments used are TRBV11-1 and TRBJ2-1; 11 of the junction bases match TRBD2. Source material: tumor tissue. The DNA sequence reads TGTGCCAGCAGCCCGGGGACTAGCGGTGGTGGGGAGCAGTTCTTC. This sequence encodes CASSPGTSGGGEQFF.